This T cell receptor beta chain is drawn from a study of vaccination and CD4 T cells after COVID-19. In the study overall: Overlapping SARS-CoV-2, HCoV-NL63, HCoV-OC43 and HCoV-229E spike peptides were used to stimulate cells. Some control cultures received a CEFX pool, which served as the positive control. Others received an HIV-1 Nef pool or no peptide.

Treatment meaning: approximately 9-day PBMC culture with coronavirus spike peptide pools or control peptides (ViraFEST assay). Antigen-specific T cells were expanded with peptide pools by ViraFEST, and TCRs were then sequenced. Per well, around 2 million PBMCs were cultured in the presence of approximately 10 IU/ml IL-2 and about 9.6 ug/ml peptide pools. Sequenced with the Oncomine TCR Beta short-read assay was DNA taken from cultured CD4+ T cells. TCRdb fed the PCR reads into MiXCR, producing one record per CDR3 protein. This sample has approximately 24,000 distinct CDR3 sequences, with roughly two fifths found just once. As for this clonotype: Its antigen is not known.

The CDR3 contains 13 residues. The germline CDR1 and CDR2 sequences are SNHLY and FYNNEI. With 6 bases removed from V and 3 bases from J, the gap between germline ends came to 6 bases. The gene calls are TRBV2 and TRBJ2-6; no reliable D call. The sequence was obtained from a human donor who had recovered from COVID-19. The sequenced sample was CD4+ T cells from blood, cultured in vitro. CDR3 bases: TGTGCCAGCAGCGGTAATGGGGCCAACGTCCTGACTTTC. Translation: CASSGNGANVLTF.